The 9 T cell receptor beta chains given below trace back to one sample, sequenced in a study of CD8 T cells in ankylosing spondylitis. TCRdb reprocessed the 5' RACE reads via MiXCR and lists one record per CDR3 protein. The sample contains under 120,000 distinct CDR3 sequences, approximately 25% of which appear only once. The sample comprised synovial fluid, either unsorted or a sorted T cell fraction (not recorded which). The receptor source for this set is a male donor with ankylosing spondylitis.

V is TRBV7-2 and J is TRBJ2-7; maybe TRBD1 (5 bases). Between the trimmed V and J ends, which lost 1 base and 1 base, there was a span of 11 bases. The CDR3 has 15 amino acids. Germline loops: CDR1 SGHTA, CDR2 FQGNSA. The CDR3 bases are TGTGCCAGCAGCTTAGTGCCAGGGCCATCCTACGAGCAGTACGTC. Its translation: CASSLVPGPSYEQYV.

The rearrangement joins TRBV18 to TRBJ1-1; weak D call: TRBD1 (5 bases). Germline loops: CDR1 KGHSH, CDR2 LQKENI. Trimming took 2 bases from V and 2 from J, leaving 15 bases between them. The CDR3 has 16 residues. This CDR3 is CASSPMGQDVNTEAFF. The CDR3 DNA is TGTGCCAGCTCACCAATGGGGCAGGACGTTAACACTGAAGCTTTCTTT.

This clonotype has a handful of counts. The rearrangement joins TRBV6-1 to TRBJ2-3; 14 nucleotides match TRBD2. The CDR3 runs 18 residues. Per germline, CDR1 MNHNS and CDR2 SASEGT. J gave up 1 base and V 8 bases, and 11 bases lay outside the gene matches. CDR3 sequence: CASSWGTSGSIGTDTQYF. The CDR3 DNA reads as TGTGCCAGCTCCTGGGGGACTAGCGGGAGTATAGGCACAGATACGCAGTATTTT.

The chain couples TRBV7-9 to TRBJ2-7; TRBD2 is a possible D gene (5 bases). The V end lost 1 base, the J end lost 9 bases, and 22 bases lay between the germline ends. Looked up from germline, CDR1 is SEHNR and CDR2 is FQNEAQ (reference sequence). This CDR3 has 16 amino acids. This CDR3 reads CASSLEEASLAFGQYF. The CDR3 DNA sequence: TGTGCCAGCAGCTTAGAGGAGGCTAGCTTGGCCTTCGGGCAGTACTTC.

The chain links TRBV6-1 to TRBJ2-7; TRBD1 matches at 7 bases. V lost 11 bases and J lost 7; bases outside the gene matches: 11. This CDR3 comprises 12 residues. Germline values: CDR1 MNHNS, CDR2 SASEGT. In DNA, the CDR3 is TGTGCCGCAGGGGGTCCTTTGGGAGAGCAGTACGTC. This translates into CAAGGPLGEQYV.

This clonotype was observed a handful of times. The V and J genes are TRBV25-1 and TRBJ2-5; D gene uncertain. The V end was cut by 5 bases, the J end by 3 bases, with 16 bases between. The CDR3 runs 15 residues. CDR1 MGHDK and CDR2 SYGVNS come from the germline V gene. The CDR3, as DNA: TGTGCCAGCAGTTTTCGAGCCAGTATAGAAGAGACCCAGTACTTC. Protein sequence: CASSFRASIEETQYF.

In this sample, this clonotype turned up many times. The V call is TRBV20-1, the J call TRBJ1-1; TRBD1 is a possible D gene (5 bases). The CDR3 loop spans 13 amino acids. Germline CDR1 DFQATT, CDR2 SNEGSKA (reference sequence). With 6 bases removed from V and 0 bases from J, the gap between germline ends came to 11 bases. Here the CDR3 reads CSAPGSVNTEAFF. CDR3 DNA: TGCAGTGCCCCAGGGTCGGTGAACACTGAAGCTTTCTTT.

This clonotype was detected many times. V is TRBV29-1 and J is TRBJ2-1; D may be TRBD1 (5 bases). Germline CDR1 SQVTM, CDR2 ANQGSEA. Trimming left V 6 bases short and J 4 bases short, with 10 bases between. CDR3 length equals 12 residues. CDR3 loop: CSVQRQYNEQFF. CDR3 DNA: TGCAGCGTGCAACGACAGTACAATGAGCAGTTCTTC.

The DNA for the CDR3 is TGTGCCAGCAGCCAGATGACTAGCGGATCCAATGAGCAGTTCTTC. Residues: CASSQMTSGSNEQFF. This chain connects TRBV3-1 to TRBJ2-1; the match to TRBD2 covers 9 bases. The CDR3 extends over 15 amino acids. Trimming at V came to 3 bases and at J to 6 bases, leaving 6 bases not matched to a gene. CDR1 LGHDT and CDR2 YNNKEL come from the germline V gene (reference sequence).